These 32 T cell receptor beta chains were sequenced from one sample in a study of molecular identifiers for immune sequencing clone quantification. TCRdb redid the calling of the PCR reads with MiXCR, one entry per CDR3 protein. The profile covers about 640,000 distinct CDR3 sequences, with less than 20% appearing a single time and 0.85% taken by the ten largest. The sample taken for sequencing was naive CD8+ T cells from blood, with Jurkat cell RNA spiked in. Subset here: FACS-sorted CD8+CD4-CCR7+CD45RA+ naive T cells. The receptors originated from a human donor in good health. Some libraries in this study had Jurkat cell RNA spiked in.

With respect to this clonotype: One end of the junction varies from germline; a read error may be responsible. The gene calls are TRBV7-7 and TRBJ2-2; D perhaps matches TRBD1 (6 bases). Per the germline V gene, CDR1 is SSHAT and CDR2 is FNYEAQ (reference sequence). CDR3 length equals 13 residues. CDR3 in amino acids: CASNFEGAGELFF. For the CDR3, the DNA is TGTGCTAGCAACTTCGAGGGGGCCGGGGAGCTGTTTTTT.

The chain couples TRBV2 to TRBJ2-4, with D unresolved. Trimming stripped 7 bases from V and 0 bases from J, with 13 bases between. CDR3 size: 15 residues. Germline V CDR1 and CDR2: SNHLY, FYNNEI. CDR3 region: CASNLMGGAKNIQYF. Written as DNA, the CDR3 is TGTGCCAGCAACCTTATGGGCGGAGCCAAAAACATTCAGTACTTC.

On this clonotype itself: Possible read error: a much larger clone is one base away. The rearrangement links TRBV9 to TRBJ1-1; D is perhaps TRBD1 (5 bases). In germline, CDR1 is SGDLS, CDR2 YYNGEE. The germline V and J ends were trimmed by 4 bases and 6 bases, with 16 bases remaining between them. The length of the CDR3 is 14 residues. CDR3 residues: CASSPPRGIAEAFF. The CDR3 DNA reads TGTGCCAGCAGCCCGCCGCGGGGGATCGCTGAAGCTTTCTTT.

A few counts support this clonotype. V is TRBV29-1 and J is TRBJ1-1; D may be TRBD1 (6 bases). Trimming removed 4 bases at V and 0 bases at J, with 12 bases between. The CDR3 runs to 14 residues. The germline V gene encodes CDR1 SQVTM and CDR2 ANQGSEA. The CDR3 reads CSVGAGEVNTEAFF. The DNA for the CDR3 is TGCAGCGTTGGGGCAGGGGAAGTGAACACTGAAGCTTTCTTT. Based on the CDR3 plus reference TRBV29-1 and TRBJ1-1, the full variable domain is SAVISQKPSRDICQRGTSLTIQCQVDSQVTMMFWYRQQPGQSLTLIATANQGSEATYESGFVIDKFPISRPNLTFSTLTVSNMSPEDSSIYLCSVGAGEVNTEAFFGQGTRLTVV.

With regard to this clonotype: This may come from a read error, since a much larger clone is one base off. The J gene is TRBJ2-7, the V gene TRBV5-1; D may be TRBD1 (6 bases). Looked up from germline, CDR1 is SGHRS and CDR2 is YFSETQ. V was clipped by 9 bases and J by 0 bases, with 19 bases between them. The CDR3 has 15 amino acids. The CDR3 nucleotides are TGCGCCAACACCTCCGGGACACAACTCTCCTACGAGCAGTACTTC. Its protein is CANTSGTQLSYEQYF.

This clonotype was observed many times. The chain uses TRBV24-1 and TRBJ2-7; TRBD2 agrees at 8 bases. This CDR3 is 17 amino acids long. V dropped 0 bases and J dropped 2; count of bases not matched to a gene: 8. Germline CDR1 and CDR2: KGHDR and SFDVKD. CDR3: CATSDLRSGGIAYEQYF. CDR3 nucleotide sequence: TGTGCCACCAGTGATTTGAGGAGCGGGGGAATAGCCTACGAGCAGTACTTC.

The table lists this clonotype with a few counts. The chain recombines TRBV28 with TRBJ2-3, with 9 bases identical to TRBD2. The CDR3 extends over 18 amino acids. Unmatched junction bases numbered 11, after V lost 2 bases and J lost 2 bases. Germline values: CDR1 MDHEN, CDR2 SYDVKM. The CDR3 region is CASSLLFGTSSNTDTQYF. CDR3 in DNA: TGTGCCAGCAGTTTACTGTTTGGGACTAGCAGTAACACAGATACGCAGTATTTT.

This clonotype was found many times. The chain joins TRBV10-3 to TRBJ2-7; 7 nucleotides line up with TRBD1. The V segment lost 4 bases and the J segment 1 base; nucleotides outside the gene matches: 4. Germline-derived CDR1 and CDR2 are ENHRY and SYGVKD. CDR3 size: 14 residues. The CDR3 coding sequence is TGTGCCATCAGTGCCCGGGACAGATCCTACGAGCAGTACTTC. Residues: CAISARDRSYEQYF.

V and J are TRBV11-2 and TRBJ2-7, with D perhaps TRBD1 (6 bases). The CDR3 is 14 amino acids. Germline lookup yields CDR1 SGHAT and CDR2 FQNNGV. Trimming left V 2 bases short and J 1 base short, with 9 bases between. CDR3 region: CASSLSQGSYEQYF. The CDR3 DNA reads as TGTGCCAGCAGCTTATCCCAGGGGTCCTACGAGCAGTACTTC.

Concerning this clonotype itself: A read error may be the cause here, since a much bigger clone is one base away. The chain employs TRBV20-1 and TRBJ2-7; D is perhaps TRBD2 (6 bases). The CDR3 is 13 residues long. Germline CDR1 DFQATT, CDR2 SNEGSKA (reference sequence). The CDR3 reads CSAPEDGSDEQCF. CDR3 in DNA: TGCAGTGCTCCTGAGGACGGGAGTGACGAGCAGTGCTTC.

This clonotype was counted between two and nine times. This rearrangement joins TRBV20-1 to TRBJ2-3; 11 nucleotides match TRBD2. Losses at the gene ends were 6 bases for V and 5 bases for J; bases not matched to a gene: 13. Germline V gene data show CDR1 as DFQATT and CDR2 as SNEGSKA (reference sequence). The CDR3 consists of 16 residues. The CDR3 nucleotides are TGCAGTGCCCCCATACTAGCGGGAGTGGAGTTAGATACGCAGTATTTT. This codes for CSAPILAGVELDTQYF.

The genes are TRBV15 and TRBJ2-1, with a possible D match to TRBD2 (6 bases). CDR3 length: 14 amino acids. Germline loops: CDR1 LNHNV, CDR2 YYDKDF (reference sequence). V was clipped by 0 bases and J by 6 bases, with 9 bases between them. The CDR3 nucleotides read TGTGCCACCAGCAGAGATGCCGGGAGCAATGAGCAGTTCTTC. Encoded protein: CATSRDAGSNEQFF.

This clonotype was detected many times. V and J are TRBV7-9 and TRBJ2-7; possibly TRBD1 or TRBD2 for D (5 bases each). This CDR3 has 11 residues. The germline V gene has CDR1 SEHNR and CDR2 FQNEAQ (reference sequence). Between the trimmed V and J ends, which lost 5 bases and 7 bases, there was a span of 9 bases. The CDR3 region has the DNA TGTGCCAGCAGCACGTGGGGGGAGCAGTACTTC. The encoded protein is CASSTWGEQYF.

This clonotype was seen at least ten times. This CDR3 reads CASSRRDSSLTGELFF. For the CDR3, the DNA is TGTGCCAGCAGCCGCCGGGACTCCTCTCTTACCGGGGAGCTGTTTTTT. The genes are TRBV3-1 and TRBJ2-2, with D possibly matching TRBD2 (6 bases). CDR1 is LGHDT, CDR2 YNNKEL, per germline (reference sequence). Trimming removed 4 bases at V and 5 bases at J, with 17 bases between. The CDR3 spans 16 residues.

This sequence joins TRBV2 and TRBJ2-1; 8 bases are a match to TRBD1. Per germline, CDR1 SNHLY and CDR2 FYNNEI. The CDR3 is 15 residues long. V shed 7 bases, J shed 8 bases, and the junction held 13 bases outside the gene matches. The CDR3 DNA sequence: TGTGCCAGCAAAGACCAGGGGGCCCTGATGCATGAGCAGTTCTTC. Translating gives CASKDQGALMHEQFF.

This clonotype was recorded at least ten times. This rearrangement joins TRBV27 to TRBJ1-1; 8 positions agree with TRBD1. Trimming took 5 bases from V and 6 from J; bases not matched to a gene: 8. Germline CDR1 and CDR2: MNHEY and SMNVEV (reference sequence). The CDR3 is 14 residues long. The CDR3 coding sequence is TGTGCCAGCAGTATAACAGGGGGGGCTGCTGAAGCTTTCTTT. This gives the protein CASSITGGAAEAFF.

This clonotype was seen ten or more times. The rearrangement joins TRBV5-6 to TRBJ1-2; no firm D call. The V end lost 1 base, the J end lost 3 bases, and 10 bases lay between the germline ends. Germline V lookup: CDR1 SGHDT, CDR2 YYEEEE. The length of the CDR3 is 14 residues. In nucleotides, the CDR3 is TGTGCCAGCAGCTTGTCACAGTATGACTATGGCTACACCTTC. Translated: CASSLSQYDYGYTF. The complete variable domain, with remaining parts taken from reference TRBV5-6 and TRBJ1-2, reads DAGVTQSPTHLIKTRGQQVTLRCSPKSGHDTVSWYQQALGQGPQFIFQYYEEEERQRGNFPDRFSGHQFPNYSSELNVNALLLGDSALYLCASSLSQYDYGYTFGSGTRLTVV.

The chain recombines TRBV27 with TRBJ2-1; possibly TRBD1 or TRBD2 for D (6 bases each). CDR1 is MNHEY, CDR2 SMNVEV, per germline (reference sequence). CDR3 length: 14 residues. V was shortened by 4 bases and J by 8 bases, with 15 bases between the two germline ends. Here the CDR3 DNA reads TGTGCCAGCAGTTCTATTTGGGGGGCACATGAGCAGTTCTTC. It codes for CASSSIWGAHEQFF.

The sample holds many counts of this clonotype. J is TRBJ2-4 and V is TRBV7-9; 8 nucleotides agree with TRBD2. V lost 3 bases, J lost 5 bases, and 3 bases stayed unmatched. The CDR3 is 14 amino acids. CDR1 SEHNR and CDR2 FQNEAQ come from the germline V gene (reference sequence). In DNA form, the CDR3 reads TGTGCCAGCAGCTTTACTAGCGGAGAAAACATTCAGTACTTC. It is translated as CASSFTSGENIQYF. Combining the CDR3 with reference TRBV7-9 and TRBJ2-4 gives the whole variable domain DTGVSQNPRHKITKRGQNVTFRCDPISEHNRLYWYRQTLGQGPEFLTYFQNEAQLEKSRLLSDRFSAERPKGSFSTLEIQRTEQGDSAMYLCASSFTSGENIQYFGAGTRLSVL.

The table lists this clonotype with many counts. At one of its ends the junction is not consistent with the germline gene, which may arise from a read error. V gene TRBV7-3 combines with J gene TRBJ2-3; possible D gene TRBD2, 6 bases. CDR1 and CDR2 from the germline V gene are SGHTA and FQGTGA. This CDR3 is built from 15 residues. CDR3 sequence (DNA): TGTGCCAGCAGCCTAACGGGGACTAGCACAGATACGCAGTATTTT. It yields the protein CASSLTGTSTDTQYF. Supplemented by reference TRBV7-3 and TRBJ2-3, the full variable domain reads GAGVSQTPSNKVTEKGKYVELRCDPISGHTALYWYRQSLGQGPEFLIYFQGTGAADDSGLPNDRFFAVRPEGSVSTLKIQRTERGDSAVYLCASSLTGTSTDTQYFGPGTRLTVL.

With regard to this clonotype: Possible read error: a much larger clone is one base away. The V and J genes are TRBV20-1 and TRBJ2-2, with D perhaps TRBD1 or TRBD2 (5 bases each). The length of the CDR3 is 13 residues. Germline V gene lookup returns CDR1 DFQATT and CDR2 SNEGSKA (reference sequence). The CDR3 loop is CTLGDLNTGELFF. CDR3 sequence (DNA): TGCACACTCGGGGACCTGAACACCGGGGAGCTGTTTTTT.

CDR3 nucleotides: TGCGCCAGCAGCCAACCAGGGGTGCAGGTCGATGAGCAGTTCTTC. Translation: CASSQPGVQVDEQFF. The chain has TRBV4-1 and TRBJ2-1; TRBD1 is a possible D gene (6 bases). The CDR3 has 15 amino acids. The V and J ends lost 2 bases and 8 bases respectively, with 16 bases between them. The germline CDR1 and CDR2 sequences are MGHRA and YSYEKL.

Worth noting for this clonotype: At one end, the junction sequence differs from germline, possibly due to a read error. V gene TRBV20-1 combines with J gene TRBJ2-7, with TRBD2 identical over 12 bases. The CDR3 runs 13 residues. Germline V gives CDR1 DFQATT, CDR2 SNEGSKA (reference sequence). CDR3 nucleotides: TGCAGTGGGACTAGCGGGGACTCCTACGGGCAGTACTTC. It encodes CSGTSGDSYGQYF.

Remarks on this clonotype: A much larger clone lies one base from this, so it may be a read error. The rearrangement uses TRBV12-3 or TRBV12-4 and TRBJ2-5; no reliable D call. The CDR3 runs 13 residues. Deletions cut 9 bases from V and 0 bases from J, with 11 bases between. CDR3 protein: CASSHGHQETQYF. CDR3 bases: TGTGCCAGTAGCCATGGACACCAAGAGACCCAGTACTTC.

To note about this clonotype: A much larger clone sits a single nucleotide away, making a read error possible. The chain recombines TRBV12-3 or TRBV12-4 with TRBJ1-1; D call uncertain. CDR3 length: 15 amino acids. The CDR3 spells CASSLVISKNTKAFF. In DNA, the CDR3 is TGTGCCAGCAGTTTAGTAATTTCGAAGAACACTAAAGCTTTCTTT.

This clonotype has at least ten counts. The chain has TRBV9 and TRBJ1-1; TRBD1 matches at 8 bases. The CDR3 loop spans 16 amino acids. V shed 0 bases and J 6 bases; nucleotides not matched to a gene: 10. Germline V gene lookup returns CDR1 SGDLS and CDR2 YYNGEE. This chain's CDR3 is CASSVGPGQGLSEAFF. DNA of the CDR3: TGTGCCAGCAGCGTAGGTCCCGGACAGGGCCTTTCTGAAGCTTTCTTT.

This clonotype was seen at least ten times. CDR3 protein: CASSQDHRQGAKTEAFF. Here the CDR3 DNA reads TGCGCCAGCAGCCAAGATCACCGACAGGGGGCGAAGACTGAAGCTTTCTTT. This chain links TRBV4-3 with TRBJ1-1; 10 bases match TRBD1. This CDR3 is built from 17 residues. V trimming: 0 bases; J trimming: 5 bases; junction bases outside the gene matches: 9. Per germline, CDR1 LGHNA and CDR2 YSLEER.

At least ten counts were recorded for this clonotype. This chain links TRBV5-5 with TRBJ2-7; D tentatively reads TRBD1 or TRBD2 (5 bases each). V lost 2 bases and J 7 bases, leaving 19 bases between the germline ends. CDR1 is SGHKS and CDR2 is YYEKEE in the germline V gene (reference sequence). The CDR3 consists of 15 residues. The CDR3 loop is CASSLYRDRNEEQYF. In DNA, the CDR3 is TGTGCCAGCAGCTTATACCGGGACCGGAACGAGGAGCAGTACTTC.

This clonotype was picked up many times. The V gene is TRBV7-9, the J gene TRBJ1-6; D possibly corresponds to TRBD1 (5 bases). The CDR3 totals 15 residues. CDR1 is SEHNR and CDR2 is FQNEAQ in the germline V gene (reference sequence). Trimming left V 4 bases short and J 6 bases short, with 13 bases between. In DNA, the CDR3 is TGTGCCAGCAGCTCCGTTATCGGGGCTAATTCACCCCTCCACTTT. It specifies CASSSVIGANSPLHF.

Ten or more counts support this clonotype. The CDR3 protein is CASSQERTRDYSYEQYF. The CDR3 DNA reads as TGCGCCAGCAGCCAAGAGAGAACTAGAGACTATTCCTACGAGCAGTACTTC. The chain links TRBV4-3 to TRBJ2-7, with a weak D call TRBD2 (5 bases). The CDR3 consists of 17 residues. Germline CDR1 and CDR2: LGHNA and YSLEER. V was cut by 0 bases and J by 1 base, with 16 bases left in between.

The CDR3 region is CASSEVGQGYEQYF. The CDR3, as DNA: TGTGCCAGCAGTGAAGTTGGACAGGGCTACGAGCAGTACTTC. The chain combines TRBV6-1 with TRBJ2-7; TRBD1 aligns across 8 bases. With 1 base clipped from V and 3 bases from J, the junction kept 2 bases outside the gene matches. CDR3 length: 14 amino acids. Germline V gene lookup returns CDR1 MNHNS and CDR2 SASEGT.

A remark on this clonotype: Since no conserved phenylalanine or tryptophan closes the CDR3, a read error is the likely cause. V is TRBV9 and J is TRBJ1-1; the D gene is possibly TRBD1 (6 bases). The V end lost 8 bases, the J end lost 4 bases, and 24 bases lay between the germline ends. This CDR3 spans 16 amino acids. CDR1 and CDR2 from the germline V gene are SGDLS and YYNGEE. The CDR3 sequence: CASSRDGGGLGTEAFL. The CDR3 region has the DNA TGTGCCAGTAGCAGGGACGGGGGGGGGCTTGGCACTGAAGCTTTCTTA.